This entry lists 24 T cell receptor beta chains sequenced from one sample in a study of long-term antiretroviral therapy in people with HIV. Version v3.0 of the immunoSEQ assay was performed at survey level. Repertoires were generated with immunoSEQ multiplex PCR, while TCRdb's copy carries only in-frame clones and drops some. The profile shows 14,000 or so clones, 88% of them singletons. Sequenced here: unsorted PBMCs, sampled 6.2 years after starting antiretroviral therapy. These receptors were obtained from a man in his forties with HIV.

The chain carries TRBV7-9 and TRBJ2-1; 9 nucleotides line up with TRBD2. This CDR3 comprises 16 residues. With V trimmed by 8 bases and J by 5 bases, 13 bases remained unmatched. Germline V lookup: CDR1 SEHNR, CDR2 FQNEAQ (reference sequence). The CDR3 sequence is CASAVAGGPIHNEQFF. The CDR3 nucleotides read TGTGCCAGCGCAGTCGCGGGAGGGCCGATCCACAATGAGCAGTTCTTC.

This clone appeared a few times. This rearrangement joins TRBV5-6 to TRBJ1-5; 8 nucleotides align to TRBD1. The CDR3 length is 15 residues. V gave up 4 bases and J gave up 4 bases; unmatched junction bases: 7. From germline, CDR1 is SGHDT and CDR2 YYEEEE. The CDR3, as DNA: TGTGCCAGCAGCAATGCGGACAGGGTGAATCAGCCCCAGCATTTT. This codes for CASSNADRVNQPQHF.

The chain combines TRBV9 with TRBJ2-2; D perhaps matches TRBD2 (6 bases). Per germline, CDR1 SGDLS and CDR2 YYNGEE. V was shortened by 0 bases and J by 1 base, with 7 bases between the two germline ends. The CDR3 sequence is 15 residues long. The CDR3 is CASSVVRENTGELFF. CDR3 sequence (DNA): TGTGCCAGCAGCGTAGTGCGGGAGAACACCGGGGAGCTGTTTTTT.

The chain carries TRBV28 and TRBJ2-3; D unresolved. The CDR3 has 10 residues. From germline, CDR1 is MDHEN and CDR2 SYDVKM. V gave up 10 bases and J gave up 2 bases, with 4 bases separating them. The CDR3 here is CATFTDTQYF. The DNA of the CDR3 is TGTGCCACCTTCACAGATACGCAGTATTTT.

The genes are TRBV27 and TRBJ2-2; D might be TRBD2 (6 bases). Deletions cut 1 base from V and 0 bases from J, with 15 bases between. The CDR3 sequence is 18 residues long. Germline-derived CDR1 and CDR2 are MNHEY and SMNVEV (reference sequence). The CDR3 reads CASSLWGGGGSNTGELFF. The CDR3 DNA reads as TGTGCCAGCAGTTTATGGGGAGGTGGCGGCTCGAACACCGGGGAGCTGTTTTTT.

This clone was observed a single time. The chain joins TRBV5-6 to TRBJ2-5; D may match TRBD1 or TRBD2 (6 bases each). CDR1 and CDR2 from the germline V gene are SGHDT and YYEEEE. This CDR3 region has 14 residues. Trimming shortened V by 2 bases and J by 5 bases, and 13 bases separated the two germline ends. The CDR3 protein is CASSFTGRRETQYF. The CDR3 DNA is TGTGCCAGCAGCTTTACAGGGAGGCGTGAGACCCAGTACTTC.

The chain is built from TRBV9 and TRBJ1-5, with D possibly TRBD1 on 5 matching bases. There are 12 residues in the CDR3. V lost 7 bases and J 6 bases, leaving 11 bases between the germline ends. Looked up from germline, CDR1 is SGDLS and CDR2 is YYNGEE. The DNA for the CDR3 is TGTGCCAGCGGCGGGGGGAGTCAGCCCCAGCATTTT. Translation gives CASGGGSQPQHF.

V usage is TRBV5-1 and J usage is TRBJ1-1; no firm D call. This CDR3 contains 13 residues. With 2 bases removed from V and 1 base from J, the gap between germline ends came to 6 bases. CDR1 is SGHRS, CDR2 YFSETQ, per germline. CDR3 residues: CASSFRQNTEAFF. CDR3 nucleotide sequence: TGCGCCAGCAGCTTCCGGCAGAACACTGAAGCTTTCTTT.

The rearrangement uses TRBV7-3 and TRBJ2-1; no definite D call. V lost 7 bases and J lost 10, with 2 bases in between. The CDR3 extends over 8 amino acids. From germline, CDR1 is SGHTA and CDR2 FQGTGA. In DNA, the CDR3 is TGTGCCAGCACCGAGCAGTTCTTC. Encoded protein: CASTEQFF. The variable domain in full, with the rest retrieved from reference TRBV7-3 and TRBJ2-1, is GAGVSQTPSNKVTEKGKYVELRCDPISGHTALYWYRQSLGQGPEFLIYFQGTGAADDSGLPNDRFFAVRPEGSVSTLKIQRTERGDSAVYLCASTEQFFGPGTRLTVL.

This chain connects TRBV4-2 to TRBJ1-6; D might be TRBD1 (5 bases). Germline CDR1 reads LGHNA; CDR2 reads YNFKEQ. The CDR3 loop spans 15 amino acids. The V and J ends lost 5 bases and 10 bases respectively, with 18 bases between them. The CDR3 sequence: CASSTLTGGESPLHF. The CDR3 nucleotides are TGTGCCAGCAGCACCCTTACGGGGGGAGAATCACCCCTCCACTTT.

The gene calls are TRBV7-9 and TRBJ1-2; D gene ambiguous. With 2 bases removed from V and 7 bases from J, the gap between germline ends came to 8 bases. This CDR3 comprises 12 residues. The germline V gene encodes CDR1 SEHNR and CDR2 FQNEAQ (reference sequence). This CDR3 reads CASSLMERGYTF. The CDR3 coding sequence is TGTGCCAGCAGCTTAATGGAGCGTGGCTACACCTTC.

The chain is built from TRBV27 and TRBJ1-5; 7 nucleotides agree with TRBD1. The ends lost 3 bases at V and 5 bases at J; junction bases unmatched: 1. CDR1 and CDR2 from the germline V gene are MNHEY and SMNVEV (reference sequence). This CDR3 is 13 amino acids long. This chain's CDR3 is CASSFRGDQPQHF. For the CDR3, the DNA is TGTGCCAGCAGTTTCAGGGGGGATCAGCCCCAGCATTTT.

With respect to this clone: A read error may produce the germline difference seen at one junction end. This chain links TRBV29-1 with TRBJ1-1; D may be TRBD1 (5 bases). This CDR3 region has 11 residues. CDR1 is SQVTM, CDR2 ANQGSEA, per germline. CDR3 amino acids: CSVPTPTDRAF. The CDR3 region has the DNA TGCAGCGTCCCTACCCCAACCGACAGAGCCTTT. The full variable domain, rest sourced from reference TRBV29-1 and TRBJ1-1, is SAVISQKPSRDICQRGTSLTIQCQVDSQVTMMFWYRQQPGQSLTLIATANQGSEATYESGFVIDKFPISRPNLTFSTLTVSNMSPEDSSIYLCSVPTPTDRAFGQGTRLTVV.

The chain uses TRBV28 and TRBJ2-7, with 8 positions matching TRBD1. V gave up 7 bases and J gave up 6 bases; unmatched junction bases: 14. Germline-derived CDR1 and CDR2 are MDHEN and SYDVKM. The CDR3 runs 15 residues. CDR3 nucleotides: TGTGCCAGCACCCCCGGTTCTGGACAGGGTGGCGAGCAGTACTTC. Translated, it gives CASTPGSGQGGEQYF.

The chain combines TRBV5-4 with TRBJ2-1, with 7 nucleotides matching TRBD2. V dropped 2 bases and J dropped 5; count of bases not matched to a gene: 7. In germline, CDR1 is SGHNT, CDR2 YYREEE (reference sequence). CDR3 size: 15 residues. CDR3 residues: CASSLTSGNHNEQFF. The CDR3 DNA reads TGTGCCAGCAGCTTAACCAGCGGGAACCACAATGAGCAGTTCTTC. Variable domain in full (rest from reference TRBV5-4 and TRBJ2-1): ETGVTQSPTHLIKTRGQQVTLRCSSQSGHNTVSWYQQALGQGPQFIFQYYREEENGRGNFPPRFSGLQFPNYSSELNVNALELDDSALYLCASSLTSGNHNEQFFGPGTRLTVL.

The chain links TRBV11-3 to TRBJ1-1; D perhaps matches TRBD1 (5 bases). The CDR3 length is 15 residues. Trimming removed 0 bases from V and 0 bases from J, with 8 bases in between. Germline CDR1 and CDR2: SGHNT and YENEEA. The CDR3 is CASSLDGGMNTEAFF. CDR3 sequence (DNA): TGTGCCAGCAGCTTAGATGGGGGGATGAACACTGAAGCTTTCTTT.

This clone was seen only once. CDR3 DNA: TGTGCCTGGAGTCCCGGGCCTAATCAGCCCCAGCATTTT. Protein: CAWSPGPNQPQHF. The rearrangement uses TRBV30 and TRBJ1-5; the D is unclear. The CDR3 has 13 amino acids. V shed 2 bases and J shed 4 bases, with 9 bases lying between them. Germline V gene sequence: CDR1 GTSNPN, CDR2 SVGIG (reference sequence).

This CDR3 reads CASSWGTGSYEQYF. Here the CDR3 DNA reads TGTGCCAGCAGCTGGGGGACAGGGTCCTACGAGCAGTACTTC. The rearrangement uses TRBV5-6 and TRBJ2-7, with TRBD1 matching over 9 bases. The CDR3 is 14 residues long. The trim removed 3 bases at V and 1 base at J, leaving 2 bases unmatched. Germline V gene lookup returns CDR1 SGHDT and CDR2 YYEEEE.

The V call is TRBV27, the J call TRBJ1-6; no clear D. V lost 3 bases, J lost 10 bases, and 7 bases lay in between. The CDR3 is 12 amino acids. The germline CDR1 and CDR2 sequences are MNHEY and SMNVEV (reference sequence). This chain's CDR3 is CASSFLESPLHF. CDR3 coding DNA: TGTGCCAGCAGTTTTCTGGAATCACCCCTCCACTTT.

The V gene is TRBV6-5, the J gene TRBJ2-7; TRBD2 aligns across 10 bases. There are 15 residues in the CDR3. V was clipped by 6 bases and J by 1 base; unmatched bases: 6. Germline CDR1 is MNHEY and CDR2 is SVGAGI. The DNA for the CDR3 is TGTGCCAGCAGGTGGGGACTAGCGACATCCTACGAGCAGTACTTC. Its translation is CASRWGLATSYEQYF.

By sample fraction, this clone is large. This chain uses TRBV7-2 with TRBJ2-1, with D tentatively TRBD1 or TRBD2 (6 bases each). Germline lookup yields CDR1 SGHTA and CDR2 FQGNSA. The germline V and J ends were trimmed by 5 bases and 5 bases, with 16 bases remaining between them. CDR3 length: 15 residues. The CDR3 DNA is TGTGCCAGCAGCCGGGGGCCGGGAGTCAACAATGAGCAGTTCTTC. As protein: CASSRGPGVNNEQFF.

The chain combines TRBV21-1 with TRBJ2-1; the D call TRBD2 from the table was never checked on the DNA. TRBV21-1 is flagged as a pseudogene. The CDR3 covers 18 residues. The CDR3 DNA reads TGTGCCAGCAGCAAAGGGGGACTAGCGGGGTACTCCTACAATGAGCAGTTCTTC. This gives the protein CASSKGGLAGYSYNEQFF.

The rearrangement uses TRBV30 and TRBJ1-2; D is perhaps TRBD1 (5 bases). Trimming took off 7 bases at V and 0 bases at J, with 9 bases between the two ends. Germline CDR1 and CDR2: GTSNPN and SVGIG (reference sequence). The CDR3 spans 12 residues. The CDR3 DNA reads as TGTGCCTTCCACAGGTCTAACTATGGCTACACCTTC. Translated: CAFHRSNYGYTF.

This chain joins TRBV14 and TRBJ2-7; tentative D call: TRBD1 (9 bases). The CDR3 consists of 23 residues. The germline CDR1 and CDR2 sequences are SGHDN and FVKESK. Trimming left V 4 bases short and J 3 bases short, with 40 bases between. Written as DNA, the CDR3 is TGTGCCAGCAGCCCTCCCATTAGCCCCCCGGGACAGGGAAGGAGCGGGAGTTTCTACGAGCAGTACTTC. Its protein is CASSPPISPPGQGRSGSFYEQYF.